This T cell receptor beta chain was recorded in a study of T cells in Graves' hyperthyroidism and ophthalmopathy. Using RNA transcripts as the source, TCR beta CDR3 regions were amplified. Carried out on the TCR CDR3, a first-round RT-PCR used the HTBI primer set. TCRdb analysed the multiplex PCR reads with MiXCR anew, one entry per CDR3 protein. The sample yields 600,000 to 650,000 distinct CDR3 sequences, about 16% seen once. This clonotype was seen many times. Unmatched junction bases numbered 12, after V lost 10 bases and J lost 0 bases. This CDR3 comprises 17 residues. Germline V gene sequence: CDR1 SGHTA, CDR2 FQGTGA.

This chain connects TRBV7-3 to TRBJ1-5; 10 bases line up with TRBD1. Material for sequencing was blood. The origin of this receptor is a woman in her 30s with Graves' hyperthyroidism. In DNA form, the CDR3 reads TGTGCCACCTCCCTCAGACAGGGGGCTTATAGCAATCAGCCCCAGCATTTT. This sequence encodes CATSLRQGAYSNQPQHF.